This T cell receptor (beta chain) is drawn from a study of T cell changes during pregnancy in multiple sclerosis. Sequencing was performed with immunoSEQ multiplex PCR; in TCRdb, only in-frame clones are kept and a portion is missing. The sample lists approximately 22,000 clones; 88% were seen once. The origin of this receptor is a female donor in good health, enrolled as a control in a pregnancy study. The specimen was CD4+ T cells from peripheral blood mononuclear cells, collected in the first trimester of pregnancy.

The CDR3 DNA sequence: TGTGCCAGCAGTGCAGGGGGATCCTATAATTCACCCCTCCACTTT. Amino acids: CASSAGGSYNSPLHF. This rearrangement joins TRBV25-1 to TRBJ1-6; TRBD1 aligns across 7 bases. From germline, CDR1 is MGHDK and CDR2 SYGVNS. The CDR3 is made up of 15 amino acids. Trimming at V came to 4 bases and at J to 1 base, leaving 1 base not matched to a gene.